These 32 T cell receptor beta chains share one sample of origin, sequenced in a study of T cell responses to AZD1222 COVID-19 vaccine. Only in-frame clones appear in the TCRdb table, and some are missing; sequencing was by immunoSEQ multiplex PCR. The sample lists approximately 110,000 clones, around 88% occurring once. This material consisted of peripheral blood, taken on day 0 of AZD1222 vaccination. All receptors derive from an adult in good health.

The chain is built from TRBV29-1 and TRBJ1-2; D is undetermined. The CDR3 contains 12 residues. Germline V gene sequence: CDR1 SQVTM, CDR2 ANQGSEA. Trimming removed 4 bases from V and 3 bases from J, with 9 bases in between. CDR3 bases: TGCAGCGTTGTTAAGACCGACTATGGCTACACCTTC. It encodes CSVVKTDYGYTF.

The count of this clone is one. CDR3 region: CASRGQWDSPLHF. As DNA, the CDR3 is TGTGCCAGTAGAGGACAGTGGGACTCACCCCTCCACTTT. The chain has TRBV19 and TRBJ1-6; D perhaps matches TRBD1 (6 bases). This CDR3 is built from 13 residues. With 6 bases removed from V and 10 bases from J, the gap between germline ends came to 13 bases. From germline, CDR1 is LNHDA and CDR2 SQIVND (reference sequence).

The V call is TRBV4-3, the J call TRBJ1-4; the D is unclear. From germline, CDR1 is LGHNA and CDR2 YSLEER. This CDR3 spans 17 amino acids. Trimming cost V 0 bases and J 5 bases, with 16 bases left between them. CDR3 DNA sequence: TGCGCCAGCAGCCAAGATGTGTTACGGACGAAAAATGAAAAACTGTTTTTT. Its translation: CASSQDVLRTKNEKLFF.

The chain uses TRBV2 and TRBJ1-3; D is undetermined. Trimming shortened V by 6 bases and J by 4 bases, and 10 bases separated the two germline ends. This CDR3 is 13 amino acids long. The V gene's germline CDR1 is SNHLY and CDR2 FYNNEI. The CDR3 loop reads CASSEENGNTIYF. The CDR3, as DNA: TGTGCCAGCAGCGAGGAAAACGGAAACACCATATATTTT.

V is TRBV5-1 and J is TRBJ1-5; maybe TRBD1 (5 bases). Trimming left V 4 bases short and J 2 bases short, with 13 bases between. This CDR3 is built from 15 residues. The germline CDR1 and CDR2 sequences are SGHRS and YFSETQ. DNA of the CDR3: TGCGCCAGCAGCCCGGAGGGGCAGGGCAATCAGCCCCAGCATTTT. This sequence encodes CASSPEGQGNQPQHF.

The rearrangement links TRBV18 to TRBJ2-3; 8 positions match TRBD1. Germline CDR1 is KGHSH and CDR2 is LQKENI. The CDR3 contains 15 residues. Trimming removed 2 bases from V and 3 bases from J; junction bases left unmatched: 4. CDR3 sequence (DNA): TGTGCCAGCTCACCAAATACAGGGGGAACAGATACGCAGTATTTT. Encoded protein: CASSPNTGGTDTQYF.

V is TRBV6-6 and J is TRBJ2-3, with D perhaps matching TRBD2 (5 bases). V lost 5 bases and J lost 1, with 10 bases in between. Germline CDR1 and CDR2: MNHNY and SVGAGI (reference sequence). The CDR3 runs to 14 residues. CDR3 coding DNA: TGTGCCAGCAGTCCAAGCGGTGGCACAGATACGCAGTATTTT. Its translation is CASSPSGGTDTQYF.

The CDR3 spells CASSLVPLASGVNEQFF. Here the CDR3 DNA reads TGCGCCAGCAGCTTGGTCCCCCTGGCTAGCGGGGTAAATGAGCAGTTCTTC. The genes are TRBV5-1 and TRBJ2-1; 9 bases match TRBD2. Trimming removed 0 bases from V and 7 bases from J; junction bases left unmatched: 11. Germline V gene sequence: CDR1 SGHRS, CDR2 YFSETQ. The length of the CDR3 is 17 residues.

The chain carries TRBV4-2 and TRBJ2-2; perhaps D is TRBD1 or TRBD2 (6 bases each). The V gene lost 3 bases and the J gene lost 5 bases, with 10 bases spanning the gap. Germline-derived CDR1 and CDR2 are LGHNA and YNFKEQ. CDR3 size: 14 residues. The CDR3 region is CASSQQGRTGELFF. The CDR3 DNA sequence: TGTGCCAGCAGCCAGCAGGGGAGGACCGGGGAGCTGTTTTTT.

V usage is TRBV20-1 and J usage is TRBJ2-5; a weak D match, TRBD1 (6 bases). V dropped 3 bases and J dropped 4 bases, with 9 bases sitting between them. Germline V gives CDR1 DFQATT, CDR2 SNEGSKA (reference sequence). The CDR3 contains 12 residues. CDR3 nucleotides: TGCAGTGCTAGTGGGGGCCCAGAGACCCAGTACTTC. This encodes CSASGGPETQYF.

The rearrangement uses TRBV18 and TRBJ1-4; 9 nucleotides line up with TRBD1. The junction had 7 bases not matched to a gene; V was cut back by 6 bases and J by 8 bases. There are 14 residues in the CDR3. Germline V gene data show CDR1 as KGHSH and CDR2 as LQKENI. DNA for the CDR3: TGTGCCAGCTCGGCCGGGACAGGGATCGAAAAACTGTTTTTT. Protein sequence: CASSAGTGIEKLFF.

This rearrangement joins TRBV3-1 (or the pseudogene TRBV3-2) to TRBJ2-7; 7 bases are a match to TRBD1. CDR1 LGHDT and CDR2 YNNKEL come from the germline V gene (reference sequence). This CDR3 has 13 residues. The J segment lost 2 bases and the V segment lost 4 bases, leaving 2 bases of the junction unmatched. CDR3 sequence reads: CASSRQGPYEQYF. The CDR3 region has the DNA TGTGCCAGCAGCCGACAGGGCCCCTACGAGCAGTACTTC.

The CDR3 sequence is CASSQFQGTGELFF. In nucleotides, the CDR3 is TGTGCCAGCAGCCAATTTCAAGGGACCGGGGAGCTGTTTTTT. The genes are TRBV3-1 (or the pseudogene TRBV3-2) and TRBJ2-2, with unresolved D. Germline CDR1 is LGHDT and CDR2 is YNNKEL (reference sequence). This CDR3 spans 14 amino acids. Trimming left V 2 bases short and J 5 bases short, with 9 bases between.

This sequence joins TRBV6-5 and TRBJ2-5, with D possibly TRBD1 on 7 matching bases. The CDR3 loop spans 14 amino acids. Germline CDR1 and CDR2: MNHEY and SVGAGI. The V end was cut by 7 bases, the J end by 5 bases, with 17 bases between. CDR3: CASKGGQPGETQYF. In DNA, the CDR3 is TGTGCCAGCAAGGGGGGACAGCCGGGGGAGACCCAGTACTTC.

This chain connects TRBV27 to TRBJ1-5; D gene uncertain. V gave up 7 bases and J gave up 0 bases, with 13 bases separating them. Looked up from germline, CDR1 is MNHEY and CDR2 is SMNVEV (reference sequence). The CDR3 length is 15 residues. The CDR3 DNA sequence: TGTGCCAGCATGGTGGCAGGAAGTAGCAATCAGCCCCAGCATTTT. Amino acid sequence: CASMVAGSSNQPQHF.

This sequence joins TRBV7-6 and TRBJ2-5; tentatively, D is TRBD1 (5 bases). Trimming removed 5 bases at V and 5 bases at J, with 15 bases between. This CDR3 contains 14 residues. Germline V gene data show CDR1 as SGHVS and CDR2 as FNYEAQ. CDR3 residues: CASSLYRSGETQYF. CDR3 DNA sequence: TGTGCCAGCAGCCTATACAGGTCAGGGGAGACCCAGTACTTC.

This chain connects TRBV11-2 to TRBJ1-6; weak D call: TRBD1 (6 bases). CDR1 and CDR2 from the germline V gene are SGHAT and FQNNGV. Trimming cost V 4 bases and J 10 bases, with 11 bases left between them. The CDR3 totals 13 residues. The CDR3 here is CASSWTEESPLHF. CDR3 coding DNA: TGTGCCAGCAGCTGGACAGAAGAATCACCCCTCCACTTT.

This chain uses TRBV6-1 with TRBJ1-1, with D maybe TRBD1 (5 bases). The CDR3 consists of 16 residues. Trimming shortened V by 3 bases and J by 4 bases, and 18 bases separated the two germline ends. Per the germline V gene, CDR1 is MNHNS and CDR2 is SASEGT. CDR3: CASSDPVRDDGTEAFF. CDR3 DNA: TGTGCCAGCAGTGACCCCGTCAGGGATGACGGCACTGAAGCTTTCTTT.

This sequence joins TRBV2 and TRBJ2-5, with D perhaps TRBD2 (7 bases). This CDR3 comprises 15 residues. Trimming left V 7 bases short and J 5 bases short, with 20 bases between. Germline V gene lookup returns CDR1 SNHLY and CDR2 FYNNEI. For the CDR3, the DNA is TGTGCCAGCACACCCGGGGGGCGGGGAGGGGAGACCCAGTACTTC. Its translation is CASTPGGRGGETQYF.

The gene calls are TRBV18 and TRBJ2-1; D gene uncertain. Trimming took off 6 bases at V and 8 bases at J, with 11 bases between the two ends. The CDR3 contains 12 residues. Per the germline V gene, CDR1 is KGHSH and CDR2 is LQKENI. CDR3 in amino acids: CASSPRMDEQFF. CDR3 DNA sequence: TGTGCCAGCTCCCCCCGAATGGATGAGCAGTTCTTC.

This clone was picked up a small number of times. The rearrangement uses TRBV19 and TRBJ2-1, with 11 bases matching TRBD2. The CDR3 length is 15 residues. The ends lost 5 bases at V and 9 bases at J; junction bases unmatched: 9. The germline V gene has CDR1 LNHDA and CDR2 SQIVND (reference sequence). The CDR3 nucleotides read TGTGCCAGTAGTTCGACTAGCGGGGCATTCAGTGAGCAGTTCTTC. It yields the protein CASSSTSGAFSEQFF.

With regard to this clone: This specimen includes other DNA sequences encoding the same CDR3. The V and J genes are TRBV5-1 and TRBJ1-5; D not resolved. V was trimmed by 2 bases and J by 2 bases, leaving 8 bases between them. Germline V gives CDR1 SGHRS, CDR2 YFSETQ. The CDR3 length is 14 residues. The CDR3 DNA sequence: TGCGCCAGCAGCTTAGGTGCGGGCAATCAGCCCCAGCATTTT. It yields the protein CASSLGAGNQPQHF.

This rearrangement joins TRBV27 to TRBJ1-5; 8 bases are a match to TRBD1. Germline V gives CDR1 MNHEY, CDR2 SMNVEV (reference sequence). This CDR3 has 14 amino acids. V lost 2 bases, J lost 5 bases, and 2 bases stayed unmatched. The CDR3 region has the DNA TGTGCCAGCAGTTTAACAGGGGGTGATCAGCCCCAGCATTTT. This sequence encodes CASSLTGGDQPQHF.

This chain connects TRBV7-2 to TRBJ2-5; 8 positions agree with TRBD1. Germline V gene data show CDR1 as SGHTA and CDR2 as FQGNSA. This CDR3 contains 15 residues. With V trimmed by 4 bases and J by 7 bases, 11 bases remained unmatched. The CDR3 sequence: CASSSDRGGRGTQYF. The CDR3, as DNA: TGTGCCAGCAGCTCAGACAGGGGCGGTCGGGGGACCCAGTACTTC.

The rearrangement links TRBV9 to TRBJ2-5; 9 nucleotides align to TRBD2. This CDR3 spans 16 amino acids. CDR1 is SGDLS, CDR2 YYNGEE, per germline. The junction had 4 bases not matched to a gene; V was cut back by 0 bases and J by 1 base. In DNA form, the CDR3 reads TGTGCCAGCAGCGTAGACCTAGCGGGGACCCAAGAGACCCAGTACTTC. This encodes CASSVDLAGTQETQYF. The full variable domain, in which reference TRBV9 and TRBJ2-5 provide the parts outside the CDR3, is DSGVTQTPKHLITATGQRVTLRCSPRSGDLSVYWYQQSLDQGLQFLIQYYNGEERAKGNILERFSAQQFPDLHSELNLSSLELGDSALYFCASSVDLAGTQETQYFGPGTRLLVL.

The V gene is TRBV5-8, the J gene TRBJ1-1, with D unresolved. The CDR3 contains 15 residues. CDR1 is SGHTS and CDR2 is YDEGEE in the germline V gene. V gave up 0 bases and J gave up 7 bases, with 16 bases separating them. CDR3 nucleotides: TGTGCCAGCAGCTTGGGGAAAATAATATCTGGTGAAGCTTTCTTT. This gives the protein CASSLGKIISGEAFF.

The V and J genes are TRBV7-9 and TRBJ2-1; 8 bases line up with TRBD1. This CDR3 has 15 amino acids. Unmatched junction bases numbered 5, after V lost 6 bases and J lost 1 base. Germline lookup yields CDR1 SEHNR and CDR2 FQNEAQ (reference sequence). The CDR3 coding sequence is TGTGCCAGCAGATTTACAGGGGGTTCCTACAATGAGCAGTTCTTC. It encodes CASRFTGGSYNEQFF.

The CDR3 protein is CASSYSLGGLGDTQYF. In DNA form, the CDR3 reads TGTGCCAGCAGTTACTCGCTAGGGGGCTTAGGAGATACGCAGTATTTT. This chain links TRBV6-2 or TRBV6-3 with TRBJ2-3; 7 bases align to TRBD1. V lost 0 bases and J lost 5; bases outside the gene matches: 8. CDR1 MNHEY and CDR2 SVGEGT come from the germline V gene. The CDR3 consists of 16 residues.

The chain employs TRBV19 and TRBJ2-6, with 8 bases identical to TRBD1. The CDR3 consists of 18 residues. With V trimmed by 6 bases and J by 5 bases, 15 bases remained unmatched. Germline-derived CDR1 and CDR2 are LNHDA and SQIVND (reference sequence). The CDR3 sequence is CASRRSGGGILRANVLTF. CDR3 DNA sequence: TGTGCCAGTAGAAGGTCAGGGGGCGGGATCCTCCGGGCCAACGTCCTGACTTTC.

The chain combines TRBV5-4 with TRBJ1-6; the D gene is possibly TRBD1 (6 bases). Trimming left V 4 bases short and J 4 bases short, with 9 bases between. The length of the CDR3 is 14 residues. Per germline, CDR1 SGHNT and CDR2 YYREEE (reference sequence). CDR3 amino acids: CASSRQAYNSPLHF. In nucleotides, the CDR3 is TGTGCCAGCAGCCGACAGGCGTATAATTCACCCCTCCACTTT.

The chain carries TRBV12-5 and TRBJ2-7, with D perhaps TRBD1 or TRBD2 (6 bases each). The CDR3 extends over 14 amino acids. The germline V and J ends were trimmed by 7 bases and 3 bases, with 16 bases remaining between them. Germline CDR1 LGHNT, CDR2 FRNRAP. In DNA form, the CDR3 reads TGTGCTAGTGAAAAAGGGGGGTCCGACTACGAGCAGTACTTC. Residues: CASEKGGSDYEQYF.

CDR3 bases: TGTGCCAGTAGTTCTGGGCGGGGGCCGATCGAGCAGTACTTC. Translating it yields CASSSGRGPIEQYF. The chain employs TRBV19 and TRBJ2-7; tentatively, D is TRBD2 (7 bases). The CDR3 spans 14 residues. V was cut by 5 bases and J by 6 bases, with 17 bases left in between. The germline gives CDR1 LNHDA, CDR2 SQIVND (reference sequence).